This entry describes one TCR beta chain. No antigen is known for it. An oligonucleotide containing a UMI was ligated to the 3' end of TCR cDNA. RNA was extracted from approximately 2.6 ml of whole blood of healthy adults. Reverse transcription used DNase-treated unsorted total RNA, aiming for roughly 1 to 1000 ng. These data are taken from a study of naive and memory T cell subsets. General study findings and limits: The RNA method is potentially sensitive to activation and differentiation changes.

The SP2 primer and nested alpha and beta constant region primers amplified ligated cDNA in four rounds. One entry per CDR3 protein, called by TCRdb with MiXCR from the 5' RACE reads. The sample lists roughly 56,000 distinct CDR3 sequences; roughly 6.7% were seen once. V lost 0 bases and J 1 base, leaving 6 bases between the germline ends. Germline V gene lookup returns CDR1 LGHNA and CDR2 YNFKEQ. This CDR3 is built from 14 residues. The receptor was isolated from a male donor in good health. The chain has TRBV4-2 and TRBJ1-1, with D hard to call. The CDR3 DNA reads TGTGCCAGCAGCCAAGAGGGTCCGAACACTGAAGCTTTCTTT. It encodes CASSQEGPNTEAFF.